Following are 5 T cell receptor beta chains from one sample sequenced in a study of blood T cell repertoires in COVID-19. The assay was immunoSEQ multiplex PCR, and TCRdb's table has in-frame clones only and misses some. The data contain 110,000 to 150,000 clones, approximately 84% of them singletons. The specimen was peripheral blood. These receptors were obtained from a human donor in a cohort sampled during active COVID-19.

The chain joins TRBV6-5 to TRBJ2-3; D is unclear. This CDR3 has 12 amino acids. From germline, CDR1 is MNHEY and CDR2 SVGAGI. Trimming took off 5 bases at V and 0 bases at J, with 3 bases between the two ends. The CDR3 bases are TGTGCCAGCAGTCAAAGCACAGATACGCAGTATTTT. Protein sequence: CASSQSTDTQYF.

The chain carries TRBV7-9 and TRBJ1-4; TRBD1 matches at 7 bases. Looked up from germline, CDR1 is SEHNR and CDR2 is FQNEAQ (reference sequence). The CDR3 is made up of 13 amino acids. J gave up 5 bases and V 3 bases, and 0 bases lay outside the gene matches. CDR3 coding DNA: TGTGCCAGCAGCTTCAGGGGGAATGAAAAACTGTTTTTT. It codes for CASSFRGNEKLFF.

There are a few counts of this clone. The genes are TRBV27 and TRBJ2-1, with unresolved D. Germline loops: CDR1 MNHEY, CDR2 SMNVEV (reference sequence). The CDR3 is made up of 11 amino acids. Trimming pared 1 base from V and 10 bases from J, leaving 5 bases between. The CDR3 is CASSLYGEQFF. DNA for the CDR3: TGTGCCAGCAGTTTATACGGGGAGCAGTTCTTC.

The chain couples TRBV11-3 to TRBJ2-1, with D maybe TRBD1 (6 bases). Per germline, CDR1 SGHNT and CDR2 YENEEA. The CDR3 is 15 residues long. Trimming shortened V by 6 bases and J by 5 bases, and 17 bases separated the two germline ends. The DNA for the CDR3 is TGTGCCAGCAGTCCGGGACAAACATCCCACAATGAGCAGTTCTTC. Translation gives CASSPGQTSHNEQFF.

The rearrangement joins TRBV19 to TRBJ1-4; the D gene is possibly TRBD1 (5 bases). This CDR3 comprises 14 residues. V lost 3 bases, J lost 7 bases, and 12 bases lay in between. The germline gives CDR1 LNHDA, CDR2 SQIVND (reference sequence). The CDR3 DNA sequence: TGTGCCAGTAGTATGCAGGGATCATCTGAAAAACTGTTTTTT. It is translated as CASSMQGSSEKLFF.